These 29 T cell receptor beta chains were all obtained from the same sample, sequenced in a study of shared clonotypes between healthy human individuals. TCRdb's table, derived via immunoSEQ multiplex PCR, lists solely in-frame clones and lacks some. The sample shows over 850,000 clones, about 84% of them seen only once. Sequencing was done on a sample of memory CD4+ T cells from PBMCs. The subset here: CD45RA-negative fraction. The receptors come from a man younger than 30 in good health. Some clones in this sample may be carry-over from other donors' samples.

The genes are TRBV27 and TRBJ2-7; D unclear. With 0 bases removed from V and 6 bases from J, the gap between germline ends came to 15 bases. Germline V lookup: CDR1 MNHEY, CDR2 SMNVEV (reference sequence). This CDR3 contains 15 residues. CDR3 residues: CASSLSYGGWPEQYF. DNA for the CDR3: TGTGCCAGCAGTTTATCTTACGGTGGGTGGCCCGAGCAGTACTTC.

Remarks on this clone: This same CDR3 is encoded by further DNA sequences in the sample. The chain joins TRBV6-5 to TRBJ2-7, with D tentatively TRBD2 (6 bases). Germline V gene lookup returns CDR1 MNHEY and CDR2 SVGAGI. V dropped 5 bases and J dropped 4 bases, with 15 bases sitting between them. This CDR3 is 14 amino acids long. CDR3 protein: CASSRRDLDYEQYF. The CDR3 coding sequence is TGTGCCAGCAGTCGCCGGGACTTAGATTACGAGCAGTACTTC.

The rearrangement uses TRBV9 and TRBJ1-2, with D tentatively TRBD1 (5 bases). Trimming took off 3 bases at V and 1 base at J, with 13 bases between the two ends. The germline gives CDR1 SGDLS, CDR2 YYNGEE. The CDR3 runs to 15 residues. The CDR3 region has the DNA TGTGCCAGCAGCGAAGGGACGTTCCGTAACTATGGCTACACCTTC. It yields the protein CASSEGTFRNYGYTF. Filled out from reference TRBV9 and TRBJ1-2, the complete variable domain reads DSGVTQTPKHLITATGQRVTLRCSPRSGDLSVYWYQQSLDQGLQFLIQYYNGEERAKGNILERFSAQQFPDLHSELNLSSLELGDSALYFCASSEGTFRNYGYTFGSGTRLTVV.

The V and J genes are TRBV28 and TRBJ2-5; possible D gene TRBD2, 6 bases. Between the trimmed V and J ends, which lost 6 bases and 1 base, there was a span of 15 bases. Germline values: CDR1 MDHEN, CDR2 SYDVKM. CDR3 length equals 15 residues. The CDR3 region is CASSIGGAGQETQYF. Here the CDR3 DNA reads TGTGCCAGCAGCATAGGCGGGGCAGGCCAAGAGACCCAGTACTTC.

This clone showed up many times. The chain has TRBV5-1 and TRBJ2-7, with 8 bases fitting TRBD1. V was pared by 0 bases and J by 7 bases, with 9 bases of the junction left unmatched. This CDR3 region has 15 residues. Germline V CDR1 and CDR2: SGHRS, YFSETQ. The CDR3 coding sequence is TGCGCCAGCAGCTTGGTCGGCCAGGGGGCAGAGGAGCAGTACTTC. Its protein is CASSLVGQGAEEQYF.

The rearrangement joins TRBV28 to TRBJ2-7, with D possibly TRBD2 on 5 matching bases. The CDR3 length is 12 residues. Trimming removed 4 bases from V and 6 bases from J, with 10 bases in between. The germline CDR1 and CDR2 sequences are MDHEN and SYDVKM. The CDR3 DNA sequence: TGTGCCAGCAGTTCAAACAGCGGCGAGCAGTACTTC. This encodes CASSSNSGEQYF.

The sample holds a few counts of this clone. The chain combines TRBV30 with TRBJ1-2; TRBD1 is a possible D gene (5 bases). The ends were cut back, 3 bases at V and 7 bases at J, with 12 bases in the middle. Germline assignment: CDR1 GTSNPN and CDR2 SVGIG (reference sequence). This CDR3 is 12 amino acids long. The CDR3 sequence is CAWREQAGGYTF. The DNA for the CDR3 is TGTGCCTGGAGAGAACAGGCCGGTGGCTACACCTTC. The full variable domain, its missing parts supplied by reference TRBV30 and TRBJ1-2, is SQTIHQWPATLVQPVGSPLSLECTVEGTSNPNLYWYRQAAGRGLQLLFYSVGIGQISSEVPQNLSASRPQDRQFILSSKKLLLSDSGFYLCAWREQAGGYTFGSGTRLTVV.

V is TRBV7-8 and J is TRBJ2-2; D ambiguous. Germline lookup yields CDR1 SGHVS and CDR2 FQNEAQ. This CDR3 comprises 16 residues. V lost 0 bases and J 0 bases, leaving 8 bases between the germline ends. CDR3 in amino acids: CASSLAQIANTGELFF. CDR3 bases: TGTGCCAGCAGCTTAGCACAGATTGCGAACACCGGGGAGCTGTTTTTT.

V and J are TRBV7-3 and TRBJ2-3; tentative D call: TRBD2 (6 bases). The CDR3 spans 16 residues. Trimming removed 2 bases at V and 2 bases at J, with 14 bases between. Germline V gene data show CDR1 as SGHTA and CDR2 as FQGTGA. Written as DNA, the CDR3 is TGTGCCAGCAGCTTATATGGGGGAGGCCTCACAGATACGCAGTATTTT. Its protein is CASSLYGGGLTDTQYF.

This rearrangement joins TRBV28 to TRBJ2-2; D gene ambiguous. This CDR3 region has 14 residues. Per the germline V gene, CDR1 is MDHEN and CDR2 is SYDVKM. V was pared by 3 bases and J by 0 bases, with 5 bases between. CDR3 amino acids: CASSLWSNTGELFF. The DNA for the CDR3 is TGTGCCAGCAGTTTGTGGTCGAACACCGGGGAGCTGTTTTTT.

This chain connects TRBV10-3 to TRBJ2-1; possible D gene TRBD1, 7 bases. CDR3 length equals 12 residues. Germline V CDR1 and CDR2: ENHRY, SYGVKD. V lost 5 bases to trimming and J lost 8 bases, with 10 bases between them. The CDR3 DNA is TGTGCCATCAGTCAGGGGGACTATGAGCAGTTCTTC. Amino acid sequence: CAISQGDYEQFF.

On this clone itself: Within the sample, other DNA sequences also encode this same CDR3. The rearrangement joins TRBV20-1 to TRBJ2-5; D unresolved. The CDR3 contains 11 residues. Trimming left V 6 bases short and J 1 base short, with 6 bases between. Per the germline V gene, CDR1 is DFQATT and CDR2 is SNEGSKA (reference sequence). CDR3 nucleotide sequence: TGCAGTGCCTACAGCCAAGAGACCCAGTACTTC. It encodes CSAYSQETQYF.

This sequence joins TRBV14 and TRBJ2-3; tentative D call: TRBD2 (5 bases). This CDR3 spans 18 amino acids. From germline, CDR1 is SGHDN and CDR2 FVKESK. Trimming stripped 3 bases from V and 2 bases from J, with 21 bases between. The CDR3 coding sequence is TGTGCCAGCAGCCACCCCAAACTGTCTAGCAGTCACACAGATACGCAGTATTTT. Amino acids: CASSHPKLSSSHTDTQYF.

As regards this clone: One junction end disagrees with the germline gene, perhaps due to a read error. This sequence joins TRBV30 and TRBJ1-5, with unresolved D. This CDR3 has 13 amino acids. The germline V gene encodes CDR1 GTSNPN and CDR2 SVGIG (reference sequence). In DNA form, the CDR3 reads TGTGCCTGGGGACCCACGAGCAATCGGCCCCAGCATTTT. Protein: CAWGPTSNRPQHF.

This clone was detected only a few times. The chain carries TRBV2 and TRBJ2-2; the D is unclear. Germline CDR1 reads SNHLY; CDR2 reads FYNNEI. V lost 7 bases and J lost 6, with 9 bases in between. The CDR3 extends over 12 amino acids. The DNA for the CDR3 is TGTGCCAGCACCGAGGCGGCCGGGGAGCTGTTTTTT. It encodes CASTEAAGELFF.

The genes are TRBV7-6 and TRBJ2-1, with 14 bases fitting TRBD2. The CDR3 length is 17 residues. Germline V lookup: CDR1 SGHVS, CDR2 FNYEAQ. V dropped 1 base and J dropped 8; count of bases not matched to a gene: 7. This CDR3 is CASSLEGTSGSFDEQFF. DNA for the CDR3: TGTGCCAGCAGCTTAGAAGGGACTAGCGGGAGCTTCGATGAGCAGTTCTTC.

This sequence joins TRBV6-6 and TRBJ2-7; 8 nucleotides agree with TRBD1. V dropped 6 bases and J dropped 0; count of bases not matched to a gene: 7. The CDR3 extends over 15 amino acids. CDR1 is MNHNY, CDR2 SVGAGI, per germline (reference sequence). The CDR3: CASSQDRVYSYEQYF. CDR3 nucleotide sequence: TGTGCCAGCAGCCAGGACAGGGTTTACTCCTACGAGCAGTACTTC.

The genes are TRBV5-1 and TRBJ1-2; D unclear. The CDR3 length is 14 residues. Germline V gives CDR1 SGHRS, CDR2 YFSETQ. Trimming removed 0 bases at V and 3 bases at J, with 9 bases between. The CDR3 DNA reads as TGCGCCAGCAGCTTGGTGGCAGCCTACTATGGCTACACCTTC. This sequence encodes CASSLVAAYYGYTF.

This chain links TRBV9 with TRBJ2-7; D is perhaps TRBD1 (6 bases). The CDR3 consists of 15 residues. Germline V gives CDR1 SGDLS, CDR2 YYNGEE. Between the trimmed V and J ends, which lost 0 bases and 2 bases, there was a span of 12 bases. The CDR3 region is CASSVEGVNPYEQYF. The CDR3 coding sequence is TGTGCCAGCAGCGTAGAGGGGGTTAACCCCTACGAGCAGTACTTC.

DNA of the CDR3: TGTGCCAGCCAGGACTCAATGAGGGAGACCCAGTACTTC. This sequence encodes CASQDSMRETQYF. The chain employs TRBV28 and TRBJ2-5; weak D call: TRBD2 (5 bases). Per germline, CDR1 MDHEN and CDR2 SYDVKM. V lost 8 bases and J 5 bases, leaving 15 bases between the germline ends. This CDR3 spans 13 amino acids.

The V gene is TRBV15, the J gene TRBJ2-3, with a weak D call TRBD1 (5 bases). The CDR3 sequence is 17 residues long. Germline V lookup: CDR1 LNHNV, CDR2 YYDKDF (reference sequence). With 0 bases removed from V and 2 bases from J, the gap between germline ends came to 15 bases. The CDR3 DNA sequence: TGTGCCACCAGCAGAGATTCGCAGGGTAGGGCCACAGATACGCAGTATTTT. It yields the protein CATSRDSQGRATDTQYF.

This clone was seen at least ten times. The rearrangement links TRBV5-6 to TRBJ2-4; D may be TRBD2 (6 bases). Between the trimmed V and J ends, which lost 2 bases and 4 bases, there was a span of 10 bases. The V gene's germline CDR1 is SGHDT and CDR2 YYEEEE. CDR3 length equals 14 residues. The CDR3 spells CASSLPGVKNIQYF. Here the CDR3 DNA reads TGTGCCAGCAGCTTACCGGGAGTTAAAAACATTCAGTACTTC.

Worth noting for this clone: Other DNA sequences in the sample encode the same CDR3. The V call is TRBV7-2, the J call TRBJ2-7; D is uncertain. Germline CDR1 SGHTA, CDR2 FQGNSA. This CDR3 comprises 14 residues. V was pared by 1 base and J by 4 bases, with 11 bases between. CDR3 coding DNA: TGTGCCAGCAGCTTAGAGGGCGGTGCGTACGAGCAGTACTTC. It codes for CASSLEGGAYEQYF.

The J gene is TRBJ1-1, the V gene TRBV15; D uncertain. The CDR3 has 14 residues. CDR1 is LNHNV and CDR2 is YYDKDF in the germline V gene (reference sequence). The V end lost 0 bases, the J end lost 0 bases, and 5 bases lay between the germline ends. This chain's CDR3 is CATSRDLMNTEAFF. In nucleotides, the CDR3 is TGTGCCACCAGCAGAGATCTCATGAACACTGAAGCTTTCTTT. The variable domain in full, with the rest retrieved from reference TRBV15 and TRBJ1-1, is DAMVIQNPRYQVTQFGKPVTLSCSQTLNHNVMYWYQQKSSQAPKLLFHYYDKDFNNEADTPDNFQSRRPNTSFCFLDIRSPGLGDTAMYLCATSRDLMNTEAFFGQGTRLTVV.

This chain connects TRBV5-1 to TRBJ1-5; the D is unclear. V lost 0 bases, J lost 7 bases, and 11 bases lay in between. From germline, CDR1 is SGHRS and CDR2 YFSETQ. The CDR3 is made up of 14 amino acids. The chain's CDR3 is CASSLGALGQPQHF. CDR3 DNA: TGCGCCAGCAGCTTGGGGGCCCTGGGACAGCCCCAGCATTTT.

The V call is TRBV6-5, the J call TRBJ2-7; 8 nucleotides match TRBD1. Germline CDR1 is MNHEY and CDR2 is SVGAGI. V lost 5 bases, J lost 4 bases, and 10 bases stayed unmatched. There are 15 residues in the CDR3. The CDR3, as DNA: TGTGCCAGCAGTCAGACCCGGGACAGGTTATACGAGCAGTACTTC. This sequence encodes CASSQTRDRLYEQYF.

This chain links TRBV5-4 with TRBJ1-2; 8 bases align to TRBD1. CDR3 length: 14 amino acids. CDR1 and CDR2 (germline): SGHNT, YYREEE (reference sequence). V trimming: 5 bases; J trimming: 7 bases; junction bases outside the gene matches: 10. CDR3 sequence reads: CASRRAGTGFGYTF. Here the CDR3 DNA reads TGTGCCAGCAGACGGGCCGGGACAGGATTTGGCTACACCTTC.

The sample holds a few counts of this clone. The rearrangement uses TRBV9 and TRBJ2-1, with TRBD1 as a possible D gene (6 bases). The CDR3 loop spans 16 amino acids. The germline V and J ends were trimmed by 3 bases and 3 bases, with 16 bases remaining between them. CDR1 is SGDLS and CDR2 is YYNGEE in the germline V gene. This chain's CDR3 is CASSATGRSFYNEQFF. The CDR3 DNA sequence: TGTGCCAGCAGCGCCACAGGGAGATCATTCTACAATGAGCAGTTCTTC.

The chain has TRBV5-6 and TRBJ2-1; 16 nucleotides line up with TRBD2. Germline lookup yields CDR1 SGHDT and CDR2 YYEEEE. This CDR3 is 18 amino acids long. Unmatched junction bases numbered 10, after V lost 4 bases and J lost 6 bases. The CDR3 nucleotides are TGTGCCAGCAGCCCCACCGGGACTAGCGGGAGGGAAGTCAATGAGCAGTTCTTC. This sequence encodes CASSPTGTSGREVNEQFF.